This TCR beta chain was sequenced during a study of blood T cells in healthy people across ages. Germline loops: CDR1 MDHEN, CDR2 SYDVKM. V shed 6 bases and J shed 4 bases, with 10 bases lying between them. This CDR3 contains 12 residues. Total RNA extraction produced at least 5.5 micrograms (per sample) for the study. The table lists this clonotype with a few counts. The second PCR ran roughly 6 to 11 cycles with a sample-barcoded 5' primer and J-beta primers. Each CDR3 protein is one row after TCRdb ran MiXCR on the 5' RACE reads. The table shows about 810,000 distinct CDR3 sequences, with roughly 34% occurring only once.

The source material was blood. The chain employs TRBV28 and TRBJ2-7, with a weak D call TRBD2 (5 bases). This TCR derives from a man between 18 and 35 years old in good health. CDR3 sequence: CASSGVGYEQYF. CDR3 nucleotides: TGTGCCAGCAGCGGGGTCGGTTACGAGCAGTACTTC.